This entry lists 22 T cell receptor beta chains sequenced from one sample in a study of response to subunit inactivated influenza vaccine. TCRdb reprocessed the RT-PCR reads with MiXCR, giving one entry per CDR3 protein. This sample has about 520,000 distinct CDR3 sequences, with around 25% found just once. The sample was CD4+ T cells sorted from PBMCs, taken about 5 days after vaccination. These receptors came from a man aged 50-59 years who received an inactivated influenza vaccine.

The J gene is TRBJ2-7, the V gene TRBV10-3, with 7 bases lining up with TRBD1. Unmatched junction bases numbered 6, after V lost 4 bases and J lost 0 bases. The germline V gene encodes CDR1 ENHRY and CDR2 SYGVKD. The CDR3 consists of 15 residues. The CDR3 protein is CAISGGQLSSYEQYF. CDR3 nucleotides: TGTGCCATCAGTGGGGGACAGCTGAGCTCCTACGAGCAGTACTTC.

The rearrangement links TRBV20-1 to TRBJ2-5, with 12 bases identical to TRBD1. Germline CDR1 and CDR2: DFQATT and SNEGSKA (reference sequence). The V gene end was trimmed by 6 bases and the J gene end by 4 bases; junction bases not matched to a gene: 3. There are 13 residues in the CDR3. CDR3 sequence reads: CSAMGQGAETQYF. The CDR3 DNA follows: TGCAGTGCCATGGGACAGGGGGCAGAGACCCAGTACTTC.

This clonotype was seen only a few times. CDR3 sequence (DNA): TGTGCCAGCAGTTACCTAGCAACGGGAGGGGCCGAGCAGTACTTC. Its protein product is CASSYLATGGAEQYF. V usage is TRBV6-5 and J usage is TRBJ2-7, with 8 bases identical to TRBD2. The germline V gene has CDR1 MNHEY and CDR2 SVGAGI. This CDR3 region has 15 residues. The trim removed 2 bases at V and 6 bases at J, leaving 9 bases unmatched.

The J gene is TRBJ2-7, the V gene TRBV13; 9 nucleotides align to TRBD1. Germline CDR1 reads PRHDT; CDR2 reads FYEKMQ (reference sequence). The CDR3 spans 15 residues. V lost 5 bases and J lost 2; bases outside the gene matches: 7. The CDR3 protein is CASSIRDRETYEQYF. CDR3 DNA sequence: TGTGCCAGCAGCATCCGGGACAGGGAAACCTACGAGCAGTACTTC.

In this sample, this clonotype turned up a few times. The chain uses TRBV6-6 and TRBJ2-3; D may correspond to TRBD1 or TRBD2 (5 bases each). The CDR3 is 12 residues long. Germline V CDR1 and CDR2: MNHNY, SVGAGI (reference sequence). V lost 2 bases and J 6 bases, leaving 6 bases between the germline ends. The CDR3, as DNA: TGTGCCAGCAGTTACCGGGACGATACGCAGTATTTT. Translation gives CASSYRDDTQYF.

This clonotype occurred a few times. V gene TRBV6-1 combines with J gene TRBJ1-5; D remains unclear. The V gene's germline CDR1 is MNHNS and CDR2 SASEGT. The CDR3 is 13 amino acids. V lost 6 bases and J 6 bases, leaving 12 bases between the germline ends. In DNA, the CDR3 is TGTGCCAGCAGAGGGAGGGCAGGTCAGCCCCAGCATTTT. Its translation: CASRGRAGQPQHF.

V is TRBV19 and J is TRBJ1-6; unclear D gene. The V gene's germline CDR1 is LNHDA and CDR2 SQIVND (reference sequence). The CDR3 has 15 amino acids. V was clipped by 3 bases and J by 4 bases, with 10 bases between them. The CDR3 reads CASSISTAYNSPLHF. As DNA, the CDR3 is TGTGCCAGTAGTATCAGTACTGCTTATAATTCACCCCTCCACTTT.

V is TRBV15 and J is TRBJ2-7; 10 bases match TRBD1. The CDR3 contains 15 residues. CDR1 LNHNV and CDR2 YYDKDF come from the germline V gene (reference sequence). V was pared by 3 bases and J by 7 bases, with 9 bases of the junction left unmatched. CDR3 nucleotides: TGTGCCACCAGCAGTCCGGGACAGGGGATCCGGGAGCAGTACTTC. Translated, it gives CATSSPGQGIREQYF. The entire variable domain, with the rest obtained from reference TRBV15 and TRBJ2-7, is as follows: DAMVIQNPRYQVTQFGKPVTLSCSQTLNHNVMYWYQQKSSQAPKLLFHYYDKDFNNEADTPDNFQSRRPNTSFCFLDIRSPGLGDTAMYLCATSSPGQGIREQYFGPGTRLTVT.

CDR3 sequence: CASSPSMARVPYEQYF. The CDR3 DNA sequence: TGCGCCAGCAGCCCGAGTATGGCCAGGGTACCCTACGAGCAGTACTTC. The chain couples TRBV4-3 to TRBJ2-7; TRBD1 might be the D (5 bases). The V gene lost 4 bases and the J gene lost 2 bases, with 18 bases spanning the gap. This CDR3 is built from 16 residues. CDR1 and CDR2 from the germline V gene are LGHNA and YSLEER.

This clonotype was seen once. This chain connects TRBV5-1 to TRBJ2-3; tentatively, D is TRBD2 (5 bases). The CDR3 runs 16 residues. Trimming removed 6 bases at V and 6 bases at J, with 23 bases between. Germline CDR1 and CDR2: SGHRS and YFSETQ. CDR3 region: CASTTGVLSGVDTQYF. The DNA of the CDR3 is TGCGCCAGCACCACCGGGGTCCTAAGTGGGGTGGATACGCAGTATTTT.

V usage is TRBV6-2 or TRBV6-3 and J usage is TRBJ2-1; no reliable D call. V lost 1 base, J lost 10 bases, and 8 bases lay in between. Germline CDR1 MNHEY, CDR2 SVGEGT. This CDR3 contains 12 residues. Here the CDR3 DNA reads TGTGCCAGCAGTTACTATGGCGGAGAGCAGTTCTTC. Protein sequence: CASSYYGGEQFF.

In this sample, this clonotype turned up a few times. The chain carries TRBV12-3 or TRBV12-4 and TRBJ2-1; no clear D gene. The CDR3 is 16 residues long. Trimming left V 1 base short and J 12 bases short, with 22 bases between. CDR3 DNA sequence: TGTGCCAGCAGTTTAGTAATACACGGGCCGCAGCTCGGGCAGTTCTTC. Translation gives CASSLVIHGPQLGQFF.

This chain joins TRBV20-1 and TRBJ2-5; 8 bases map to TRBD1. The trim removed 1 base at V and 4 bases at J, leaving 8 bases unmatched. CDR3 length: 15 amino acids. CDR1 and CDR2 (germline): DFQATT, SNEGSKA (reference sequence). The CDR3, as DNA: TGCAGTGCTAGAGTCCGGGACAGGAGGGGAGAGACCCAGTACTTC. Amino acid sequence: CSARVRDRRGETQYF.

Points on this clonotype: An end of the junction differs from the germline gene, which may be a read error. CDR3 amino acids: CASMQVLSYSEQFF. CDR3 nucleotides: TGTGCCAGCATGCAGGTCCTCTCCTACAGTGAGCAGTTCTTC. The chain uses TRBV7-2 and TRBJ2-1; no clear D. This CDR3 is 14 amino acids long. Germline lookup yields CDR1 SGHTA and CDR2 FQGNSA.

This clonotype has a count of ten or more. The chain uses TRBV6-1 and TRBJ1-6, with 9 nucleotides matching TRBD1. Germline assignment: CDR1 MNHNS and CDR2 SASEGT. The CDR3 extends over 14 amino acids. Trimming removed 6 bases from V and 10 bases from J; junction bases left unmatched: 7. CDR3 in amino acids: CASRPTGGPSPLHF. The CDR3 DNA sequence: TGTGCCAGCAGACCTACAGGGGGCCCCTCACCCCTCCACTTT.

The chain joins TRBV5-5 to TRBJ1-6; D is unclear. Trimming removed 0 bases at V and 9 bases at J, with 13 bases between. The CDR3 is made up of 15 amino acids. Germline V CDR1 and CDR2: SGHKS, YYEKEE (reference sequence). This CDR3 reads CASSLGPSKGSPLHF. CDR3 coding DNA: TGTGCCAGCAGCTTGGGTCCCTCTAAGGGTTCACCCCTCCACTTT.

The chain joins TRBV7-9 to TRBJ2-1, with TRBD2 matching over 8 bases. The CDR3 extends over 17 amino acids. Trimming removed 5 bases from V and 4 bases from J; junction bases left unmatched: 13. Germline V gives CDR1 SEHNR, CDR2 FQNEAQ (reference sequence). CDR3 nucleotide sequence: TGTGCCAGCAGCCCCTTTGGGGGGCGGGAGGATTACAATGAGCAGTTCTTC. The encoded protein is CASSPFGGREDYNEQFF.

The chain uses TRBV20-1 and TRBJ2-3, with 7 bases identical to TRBD2. The V segment lost 0 bases and the J segment 2 bases; nucleotides outside the gene matches: 17. Germline values: CDR1 DFQATT, CDR2 SNEGSKA (reference sequence). This CDR3 has 19 residues. The DNA of the CDR3 is TGCAGTGCTAGAGAAGGGGCGCCGGGGAGGGCCGAATACACAGATACGCAGTATTTT. Amino acid sequence: CSAREGAPGRAEYTDTQYF.

This clonotype occurred a few times. The chain joins TRBV14 to TRBJ2-3; 7 nucleotides line up with TRBD2. CDR1 is SGHDN and CDR2 is FVKESK in the germline V gene. Trimming cost V 4 bases and J 14 bases; bases outside gene matches: 12. The CDR3 extends over 13 amino acids. CDR3 loop: CASSPRLREIAYF. DNA for the CDR3: TGTGCCAGCAGCCCAAGGTTGCGGGAGATCGCGTATTTT.

In its sample, this clonotype was seen many times. The J gene is TRBJ1-1, the V gene TRBV6-1; D gene unclear. The germline gives CDR1 MNHNS, CDR2 SASEGT. The CDR3 totals 10 residues. V lost 3 bases, J lost 10 bases, and 6 bases lay in between. This CDR3 is CASSDTVAFF. The CDR3, as DNA: TGTGCCAGCAGTGATACGGTAGCTTTCTTT.

The sample holds one count of this clonotype. This rearrangement joins TRBV6-2 or TRBV6-3 to TRBJ2-1; perhaps TRBD1 as D (5 bases). The CDR3 has 14 residues. The V gene's germline CDR1 is MNHEY and CDR2 SVGEGT. V lost 1 base and J 7 bases, leaving 11 bases between the germline ends. The CDR3: CASSYYQGSNEQFF. Here the CDR3 DNA reads TGTGCCAGCAGTTACTACCAGGGATCGAATGAGCAGTTCTTC.

The table lists this clonotype with a few counts. The rearrangement links TRBV5-1 to TRBJ2-7; D unresolved. Per the germline V gene, CDR1 is SGHRS and CDR2 is YFSETQ. The CDR3 is 14 residues long. V lost 4 bases, J lost 3 bases, and 14 bases lay in between. The CDR3 DNA is TGCGCCAGCAGCCCACCCTCAGATTACTACGAGCAGTACTTC. It specifies CASSPPSDYYEQYF.